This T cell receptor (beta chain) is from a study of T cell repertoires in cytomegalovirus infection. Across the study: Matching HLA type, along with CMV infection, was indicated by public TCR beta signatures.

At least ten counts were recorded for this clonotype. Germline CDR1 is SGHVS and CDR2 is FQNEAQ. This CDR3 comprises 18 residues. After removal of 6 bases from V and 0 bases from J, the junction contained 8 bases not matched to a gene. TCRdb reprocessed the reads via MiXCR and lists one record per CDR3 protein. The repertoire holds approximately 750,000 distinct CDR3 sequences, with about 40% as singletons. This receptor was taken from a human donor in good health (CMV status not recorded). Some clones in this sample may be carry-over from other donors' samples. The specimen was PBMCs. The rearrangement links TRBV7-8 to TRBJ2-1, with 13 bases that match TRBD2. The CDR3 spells CASRATSGGAGSYNEQFF. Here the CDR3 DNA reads TGTGCCAGCAGGGCCACTAGCGGGGGGGCTGGCTCCTACAATGAGCAGTTCTTC.